The 24 T cell receptor beta chains in this list originate from one sample, sequenced in a study of cytomegalovirus exposure and HLA in healthy donors. The primer mix had 60 Vbeta and 13 Jbeta primers. Libraries were prepared by immunoSEQ multiplex PCR; TCRdb keeps only in-frame clonotypes and omits some of them. This listing includes roughly 82,000 clones. Input material: PBMCs. The receptor set was obtained from an older woman in good health and CMV-seronegative.

This chain connects TRBV2 to TRBJ1-4; possible D gene TRBD1, 5 bases. V lost 10 bases, J lost 0 bases, and 24 bases lay in between. Germline values: CDR1 SNHLY, CDR2 FYNNEI. The CDR3 extends over 18 amino acids. The CDR3 sequence: CANKKGRGLGATNEKLFF. The DNA for the CDR3 is TGTGCCAACAAGAAGGGGAGGGGACTAGGGGCAACTAATGAAAAACTGTTTTTT.

The chain employs TRBV28 and TRBJ1-5; 8 bases map to TRBD1. From germline, CDR1 is MDHEN and CDR2 SYDVKM. This CDR3 is built from 16 residues. The trim removed 5 bases at V and 2 bases at J, leaving 8 bases unmatched. The CDR3 region has the DNA TGTGCCAGCAGTCGAGGACAGGGAGAAGGCAATCAGCCCCAGCATTTT. Protein: CASSRGQGEGNQPQHF.

This sequence joins TRBV29-1 and TRBJ1-3; 8 bases are shared with TRBD1. Germline trimming cut 7 bases from V and 3 bases from J; bases unmatched to any gene: 5. The V gene's germline CDR1 is SQVTM and CDR2 ANQGSEA. There are 13 residues in the CDR3. In DNA form, the CDR3 reads TGCAGCGGCCAGGGGGCAGGTGGAAACACCATATATTTT. It specifies CSGQGAGGNTIYF.

The chain is built from TRBV5-5 and TRBJ2-7, with 10 bases fitting TRBD2. The CDR3 is 15 residues long. The V segment lost 5 bases and the J segment 1 base; nucleotides outside the gene matches: 6. CDR1 is SGHKS, CDR2 YYEKEE, per germline (reference sequence). CDR3 DNA: TGTGCCAGCAGAGAAAGCGGGAGGGTTTCCTACGAGCAGTACTTC. This encodes CASRESGRVSYEQYF.

This chain links TRBV2 with TRBJ2-2; 9 bases align to TRBD1. Germline V CDR1 and CDR2: SNHLY, FYNNEI. J lost 5 bases, V lost 4 bases, and 8 bases had no gene match. There are 16 residues in the CDR3. CDR3 protein: CASSAGGTGRTGELFF. The CDR3 nucleotides are TGTGCCAGCAGTGCGGGTGGGACAGGGAGAACCGGGGAGCTGTTTTTT.

V gene TRBV29-1 combines with J gene TRBJ2-7; tentative D call: TRBD2 (5 bases). Germline values: CDR1 SQVTM, CDR2 ANQGSEA. The V end lost 4 bases, the J end lost 2 bases, and 12 bases lay between the germline ends. The CDR3 length is 13 residues. The CDR3 DNA is TGCAGCGTTGGCCCCGGGAAGACCTACGAGCAGTACTTC. Protein sequence: CSVGPGKTYEQYF.

The chain uses TRBV6-4 and TRBJ2-3; D is ambiguous. V dropped 0 bases and J dropped 0 bases, with 7 bases sitting between them. Looked up from germline, CDR1 is MRHNA and CDR2 is SNTAGT. This CDR3 has 15 residues. DNA for the CDR3: TGTGCCAGCAGTGACTCGAGCATTAGCACAGATACGCAGTATTTT. Translation gives CASSDSSISTDTQYF.

The J gene is TRBJ2-1, the V gene TRBV19; 12 bases match TRBD1. V dropped 5 bases and J dropped 4; count of bases not matched to a gene: 6. There are 16 residues in the CDR3. Germline V gives CDR1 LNHDA, CDR2 SQIVND (reference sequence). The CDR3 nucleotides read TGTGCCAGTAGTTTCGGGACAGGGGGCATATACAATGAGCAGTTCTTC. Translating gives CASSFGTGGIYNEQFF.

The chain employs TRBV6-6 and TRBJ2-5; 10 bases are a match to TRBD2. Germline V gene lookup returns CDR1 MNHNY and CDR2 SVGAGI (reference sequence). V was clipped by 6 bases and J by 5 bases; unmatched bases: 9. The CDR3 consists of 15 residues. The CDR3 DNA reads TGTGCCAGCAGAGACCTAGCGGGAGTGCACGAGACCCAGTACTTC. Translated, it gives CASRDLAGVHETQYF.

This sequence joins TRBV27 and TRBJ1-1; D is undetermined. The length of the CDR3 is 15 residues. Trimming took 2 bases from V and 0 from J, leaving 10 bases between them. Per the germline V gene, CDR1 is MNHEY and CDR2 is SMNVEV (reference sequence). The CDR3: CASSLGLRMNTEAFF. The CDR3 nucleotides are TGTGCCAGCAGTTTAGGACTGAGGATGAACACTGAAGCTTTCTTT.

This rearrangement joins TRBV25-1 to TRBJ2-6; 12 positions match TRBD1. CDR1 and CDR2 from the germline V gene are MGHDK and SYGVNS. V shed 6 bases and J 0 bases; nucleotides not matched to a gene: 6. This CDR3 has 18 amino acids. CDR3 DNA sequence: TGTGCCAGCAGCCTTGGGACAGGGGGCAACTCTGGGGCCAACGTCCTGACTTTC. Encoded protein: CASSLGTGGNSGANVLTF.

The chain couples TRBV7-9 to TRBJ2-1, with D maybe TRBD2 (5 bases). V lost 1 base and J 0 bases, leaving 7 bases between the germline ends. Germline CDR1 and CDR2: SEHNR and FQNEAQ (reference sequence). The CDR3 contains 15 residues. The CDR3 DNA is TGTGCCAGCAGCTTAGGGGAGAGCTCCTACAATGAGCAGTTCTTC. Its protein product is CASSLGESSYNEQFF.

The V gene is TRBV6-6, the J gene TRBJ2-2, with TRBD1 identical over 7 bases. V trimming: 6 bases; J trimming: 0 bases; junction bases outside the gene matches: 4. Germline V gives CDR1 MNHNY, CDR2 SVGAGI (reference sequence). The CDR3 has 15 amino acids. The CDR3 region is CASSPGQSNTGELFF. As DNA, the CDR3 is TGTGCCAGCAGCCCGGGACAGTCGAACACCGGGGAGCTGTTTTTT.

The gene calls are TRBV4-3 and TRBJ1-2, with 8 bases matching TRBD1. V trimming: 5 bases; J trimming: 4 bases; junction bases outside the gene matches: 9. In germline, CDR1 is LGHNA, CDR2 YSLEER. The length of the CDR3 is 15 residues. The CDR3 protein is CASSEDREVAYGYTF. The DNA for the CDR3 is TGCGCCAGCAGCGAGGACAGGGAAGTTGCCTATGGCTACACCTTC.

V and J are TRBV5-1 and TRBJ2-5; D is perhaps TRBD1 (8 bases). The DNA end lines up better with TRBJ2-7; the J call may be wrong. CDR3 length: 13 amino acids. The germline CDR1 and CDR2 sequences are SGHRS and YFSETQ. The CDR3 spells CASSLQGGYEQYF. The CDR3 DNA reads as TGCGCCAGCAGCTTACAGGGGGGGTACGAGCAGTACTTC.

The V gene is TRBV6-5, the J gene TRBJ2-5; 7 bases map to TRBD1. The DNA end lines up better with TRBJ2-7; the J call may be wrong. Germline values: CDR1 MNHEY, CDR2 SVGAGI. There are 15 residues in the CDR3. CDR3 region: CASSLPSTGNYEQYF. For the CDR3, the DNA is TGTGCCAGCAGCCTACCTTCGACAGGGAACTACGAGCAGTACTTC.

The rearrangement joins TRBV5-8 to TRBJ2-1; TRBD2 matches 7 bases. CDR1 SGHTS and CDR2 YDEGEE come from the germline V gene. The V segment lost 2 bases and the J segment 7 bases; nucleotides outside the gene matches: 12. The CDR3 loop spans 16 amino acids. The CDR3 region is CASSFGASVAGNEQFF. In DNA form, the CDR3 reads TGTGCCAGCAGCTTTGGGGCCTCAGTAGCGGGTAATGAGCAGTTCTTC.

This chain links TRBV30 with TRBJ2-1; 9 nucleotides line up with TRBD2. The CDR3 covers 15 residues. Germline V CDR1 and CDR2: GTSNPN, SVGIG (reference sequence). Germline trimming cut 3 bases from V and 9 bases from J; bases unmatched to any gene: 12. The CDR3 sequence is CAWSPIAGGGGEQFF. In DNA, the CDR3 is TGTGCCTGGAGCCCGATCGCGGGGGGGGGAGGTGAGCAGTTCTTC.

The chain joins TRBV30 to TRBJ1-5; 10 positions match TRBD1. Germline V gene data show CDR1 as GTSNPN and CDR2 as SVGIG (reference sequence). This CDR3 is 15 amino acids long. V lost 1 base and J lost 7; bases outside the gene matches: 7. The CDR3 reads CAWSERQGAGQPQHF. CDR3 coding DNA: TGTGCCTGGAGTGAGAGACAGGGGGCTGGGCAGCCCCAGCATTTT.

V gene TRBV5-1 combines with J gene TRBJ2-5; D remains unclear. The germline V and J ends were trimmed by 2 bases and 5 bases, with 7 bases remaining between them. The length of the CDR3 is 12 residues. Per germline, CDR1 SGHRS and CDR2 YFSETQ. The CDR3 protein is CASSLNGETQYF. The CDR3 bases are TGCGCCAGCAGCTTAAACGGGGAGACCCAGTACTTC.

V and J are TRBV27 and TRBJ1-2; TRBD1 matches at 10 bases. CDR3 length: 15 amino acids. CDR1 and CDR2 (germline): MNHEY, SMNVEV (reference sequence). The V gene end was trimmed by 6 bases and the J gene end by 6 bases; junction bases not matched to a gene: 10. This CDR3 is CASRDRDRGWDGYTF. The CDR3 bases are TGTGCCAGCAGGGACCGGGACAGGGGTTGGGATGGCTACACCTTC.

The chain has TRBV19 and TRBJ1-5, with no clear D. The CDR3 is 13 residues long. Trimming took 6 bases from V and 6 from J, leaving 12 bases between them. Per the germline V gene, CDR1 is LNHDA and CDR2 is SQIVND (reference sequence). Here the CDR3 reads CASREATPQPQHF. CDR3 nucleotides: TGTGCCAGTAGAGAGGCTACCCCTCAGCCCCAGCATTTT.

The rearrangement joins TRBV27 to TRBJ1-2; D remains ambiguous. CDR1 MNHEY and CDR2 SMNVEV come from the germline V gene (reference sequence). The CDR3 extends over 15 amino acids. V lost 6 bases and J 4 bases, leaving 18 bases between the germline ends. CDR3 in DNA: TGTGCCAGCAGCCCCGAGGCGGGGTTGCCCTATGGCTACACCTTC. Protein sequence: CASSPEAGLPYGYTF.

The chain uses TRBV5-1 and TRBJ2-5; TRBD2 is a possible D gene (7 bases). From germline, CDR1 is SGHRS and CDR2 YFSETQ. The V end was cut by 2 bases, the J end by 4 bases, with 18 bases between. This CDR3 region has 16 residues. CDR3 amino acids: CASSFGGGGDGETQYF. CDR3 in DNA: TGCGCCAGCAGCTTCGGGGGAGGGGGTGACGGAGAGACCCAGTACTTC. The entire variable domain, with the rest obtained from reference TRBV5-1 and TRBJ2-5, is as follows: KAGVTQTPRYLIKTRGQQVTLSCSPISGHRSVSWYQQTPGQGLQFLFEYFSETQRNKGNFPGRFSGRQFSNSRSEMNVSTLELGDSALYLCASSFGGGGDGETQYFGPGTRLLVL.